The 27 T cell receptor beta chains presented below share a single source sample, sequenced in a study of cytomegalovirus exposure and HLA in healthy donors. Amplification used 60 Vbeta primers and 13 Jbeta primers. Here immunoSEQ multiplex PCR was the method, and the copy in TCRdb shows in-frame clones only, minus some. The sample includes just over 65,000 clones, roughly four fifths of them seen just once. The specimen was PBMCs. The receptor set was obtained from a human donor in good health.

The chain uses TRBV5-1 and TRBJ1-1; TRBD1 aligns across 8 bases. Trimming removed 4 bases from V and 2 bases from J; junction bases left unmatched: 4. The germline CDR1 and CDR2 sequences are SGHRS and YFSETQ. The CDR3 has 14 amino acids. The CDR3 nucleotides are TGCGCCAGCAGCCACGGACAGGGTAACACTGAAGCTTTCTTT. Translated, it gives CASSHGQGNTEAFF.

This chain links TRBV7-2 with TRBJ1-2; 7 nucleotides align to TRBD1. Germline V lookup: CDR1 SGHTA, CDR2 FQGNSA. The V segment lost 4 bases and the J segment 2 bases; nucleotides outside the gene matches: 1. The CDR3 is 13 residues long. The CDR3 loop is CASSSTGNYGYTF. CDR3 bases: TGTGCCAGCAGCTCGACAGGGAACTATGGCTACACCTTC.

This chain links TRBV11-1 with TRBJ1-1, with 7 bases that match TRBD1. This CDR3 comprises 15 residues. Per germline, CDR1 SGHAT and CDR2 FQDESV (reference sequence). V shed 5 bases and J 1 base; nucleotides not matched to a gene: 7. The chain's CDR3 is CASSSLTGSNTEAFF. Written as DNA, the CDR3 is TGTGCCAGCAGCAGCCTGACAGGGTCGAACACTGAAGCTTTCTTT.

The chain joins TRBV2 to TRBJ2-1; tentative D call: TRBD1 (7 bases). From germline, CDR1 is SNHLY and CDR2 FYNNEI. V lost 11 bases and J lost 0, with 11 bases in between. The CDR3 totals 13 residues. CDR3 amino acids: CAQQGGSYNEQFF. The CDR3 bases are TGTGCCCAGCAGGGGGGCTCCTACAATGAGCAGTTCTTC.

This clone was detected once. CDR3 loop: CASGQLAGGPEQYF. The CDR3 bases are TGTGCCAGCGGTCAACTAGCGGGGGGGCCCGAGCAGTACTTC. This chain uses TRBV7-2 with TRBJ2-7, with TRBD2 identical over 13 bases. V lost 8 bases and J lost 6; bases outside the gene matches: 7. The CDR3 runs to 14 residues. Germline CDR1 SGHTA, CDR2 FQGNSA.

The chain combines TRBV5-1 with TRBJ2-1, with D possibly matching TRBD2 (7 bases). The V and J ends lost 0 bases and 7 bases respectively, with 11 bases between them. CDR1 is SGHRS, CDR2 YFSETQ, per germline. The CDR3 length is 14 residues. The CDR3 coding sequence is TGCGCCAGCAGCTTGGAGGGAGGGGGGAATGAGCAGTTCTTC. Translating gives CASSLEGGGNEQFF.

This clone was counted a single time. Germline and junction disagree at one end, which may indicate a read error. The gene calls are TRBV18 and TRBJ1-2; TRBD1 matches 7 bases. The CDR3 is 13 amino acids. Germline values: CDR1 KGHSH, CDR2 LQKENI. The CDR3: CASSPGTAYGYPF. CDR3 nucleotides: TGTGCCAGCTCACCTGGGACAGCCTATGGCTACCCCTTC.

The table lists this clone with a count of one. This sequence joins TRBV11-1 and TRBJ2-4; D uncertain. The V end lost 4 bases, the J end lost 1 base, and 11 bases lay between the germline ends. There are 15 residues in the CDR3. Germline V lookup: CDR1 SGHAT, CDR2 FQDESV (reference sequence). CDR3: CASSSVSVAKNIQYF. Written as DNA, the CDR3 is TGTGCCAGCAGCTCCGTCAGCGTCGCCAAAAACATTCAGTACTTC.

The chain combines TRBV28 with TRBJ1-3; TRBD1 is a possible D gene (6 bases). This CDR3 has 13 amino acids. V lost 6 bases and J 2 bases, leaving 8 bases between the germline ends. In germline, CDR1 is MDHEN, CDR2 SYDVKM. CDR3 sequence reads: CASRSGAGNTIYF. The CDR3 DNA sequence: TGTGCCAGCAGATCAGGGGCTGGAAACACCATATATTTT.

V gene TRBV5-6 combines with J gene TRBJ2-3, with 7 bases matching TRBD2. The ends lost 0 bases at V and 1 base at J; junction bases unmatched: 5. Germline CDR1 and CDR2: SGHDT and YYEEEE. The length of the CDR3 is 16 residues. CDR3 amino acids: CASSLVRLAGTDTQYF. In DNA form, the CDR3 reads TGTGCCAGCAGCTTGGTACGTCTAGCGGGCACAGATACGCAGTATTTT.

The chain uses TRBV2 and TRBJ1-1, with D possibly being TRBD1 (6 bases). V was shortened by 4 bases and J by 3 bases, with 9 bases between the two germline ends. The CDR3 sequence is 13 residues long. Germline CDR1 reads SNHLY; CDR2 reads FYNNEI. CDR3 amino acids: CASSAPGDTEAFF. The DNA for the CDR3 is TGTGCCAGCAGTGCTCCAGGGGACACTGAAGCTTTCTTT.

This clone was detected only once. The chain combines TRBV19 with TRBJ2-5; D is perhaps TRBD2 (5 bases). Deletions cut 7 bases from V and 5 bases from J, with 23 bases between. Germline V gives CDR1 LNHDA, CDR2 SQIVND (reference sequence). This CDR3 is built from 16 residues. The CDR3 region has the DNA TGTGCCAGTAACGAACGGGGAAGGGTCCCCGGGGAGACCCAGTACTTC. Protein sequence: CASNERGRVPGETQYF.

Only one count was recorded for this clone. This chain links TRBV20-1 with TRBJ1-2; D might be TRBD1 (5 bases). Germline CDR1 DFQATT, CDR2 SNEGSKA (reference sequence). The CDR3 contains 11 residues. V was trimmed by 5 bases and J by 6 bases, leaving 10 bases between them. CDR3 loop: CSASGRDGYTF. The CDR3 DNA is TGCAGTGCTTCAGGGAGGGATGGCTACACCTTC.

The rearrangement joins TRBV19 to TRBJ1-2; D might be TRBD1 (6 bases). Trimming left V 7 bases short and J 5 bases short, with 14 bases between. Germline values: CDR1 LNHDA, CDR2 SQIVND (reference sequence). This CDR3 comprises 13 residues. The CDR3 spells CASTPPQGYGYTF. The CDR3 coding sequence is TGTGCCAGTACCCCCCCTCAGGGGTATGGCTACACCTTC. Combining the CDR3 with reference TRBV19 and TRBJ1-2 gives the whole variable domain DGGITQSPKYLFRKEGQNVTLSCEQNLNHDAMYWYRQDPGQGLRLIYYSQIVNDFQKGDIAEGYSVSREKKESFPLTVTSAQKNPTAFYLCASTPPQGYGYTFGSGTRLTVV.

This chain joins TRBV30 and TRBJ1-6, with 9 bases lining up with TRBD1. Germline trimming cut 4 bases from V and 8 bases from J; bases unmatched to any gene: 3. The CDR3 has 13 residues. CDR1 is GTSNPN, CDR2 SVGIG, per germline (reference sequence). The CDR3 region is CAWKGQGYSPLHF. CDR3 DNA: TGTGCCTGGAAGGGACAGGGTTATTCACCCCTCCACTTT. The full variable domain, rest sourced from reference TRBV30 and TRBJ1-6, is SQTIHQWPATLVQPVGSPLSLECTVEGTSNPNLYWYRQAAGRGLQLLFYSVGIGQISSEVPQNLSASRPQDRQFILSSKKLLLSDSGFYLCAWKGQGYSPLHFGNGTRLTVT.

V and J are TRBV7-2 and TRBJ2-3, with a weak D call TRBD2 (7 bases). Germline V lookup: CDR1 SGHTA, CDR2 FQGNSA. V lost 5 bases and J lost 2, with 20 bases in between. The length of the CDR3 is 17 residues. The CDR3 spells CASSPDGRGAYTDTQYF. In DNA, the CDR3 is TGTGCCAGCAGCCCCGATGGACGGGGGGCCTACACAGATACGCAGTATTTT.

The chain couples TRBV7-2 to TRBJ1-6; 9 positions match TRBD1. J was trimmed by 4 bases and V by 4 bases; bases with no gene match: 8. Germline V gives CDR1 SGHTA, CDR2 FQGNSA. The CDR3 sequence is 17 residues long. This chain's CDR3 is CASSSPTDRGYNSPLHF. CDR3 nucleotides: TGTGCCAGCAGCTCCCCGACGGACAGGGGATATAATTCACCCCTCCACTTT. Filled out from reference TRBV7-2 and TRBJ1-6, the complete variable domain reads GAGVSQSPSNKVTEKGKDVELRCDPISGHTALYWYRQSLGQGLEFLIYFQGNSAPDKSGLPSDRFSAERTGGSVSTLTIQRTQQEDSAVYLCASSSPTDRGYNSPLHFGNGTRLTVT.

The chain is built from TRBV19 and TRBJ2-1, with TRBD1 matching over 9 bases. Germline V CDR1 and CDR2: LNHDA, SQIVND (reference sequence). Losses at the gene ends were 6 bases for V and 5 bases for J; bases not matched to a gene: 5. The CDR3 is made up of 14 amino acids. Here the CDR3 DNA reads TGTGCCAGTAGAACAGGGGGCTCGGACAATGAGCAGTTCTTC. Its translation is CASRTGGSDNEQFF.

V usage is TRBV7-2 and J usage is TRBJ1-4; the D gene is possibly TRBD1 (6 bases). Germline V gene data show CDR1 as SGHTA and CDR2 as FQGNSA. The CDR3 covers 16 residues. With 2 bases removed from V and 5 bases from J, the gap between germline ends came to 15 bases. The CDR3 region is CASSLIRQETNEKLFF. The CDR3 DNA is TGTGCCAGCAGCTTAATTCGACAGGAGACAAATGAAAAACTGTTTTTT.

The chain's CDR3 is CASSIGGETGNTEAFF. Written as DNA, the CDR3 is TGTGCCAGTAGTATTGGTGGGGAAACAGGGAACACTGAAGCTTTCTTT. V usage is TRBV19 and J usage is TRBJ1-1; tentative D call: TRBD1 (5 bases). Trimming pared 3 bases from V and 1 base from J, leaving 15 bases between. The CDR3 covers 16 residues. The germline V gene encodes CDR1 LNHDA and CDR2 SQIVND (reference sequence). The full variable domain, rest sourced from reference TRBV19 and TRBJ1-1, is DGGITQSPKYLFRKEGQNVTLSCEQNLNHDAMYWYRQDPGQGLRLIYYSQIVNDFQKGDIAEGYSVSREKKESFPLTVTSAQKNPTAFYLCASSIGGETGNTEAFFGQGTRLTVV.

This clone was detected only a few times. The rearrangement links TRBV5-6 to TRBJ1-6, with D hard to call. In germline, CDR1 is SGHDT, CDR2 YYEEEE. The length of the CDR3 is 13 residues. V lost 3 bases and J 10 bases, leaving 11 bases between the germline ends. The CDR3 here is CASSSPRRSPLHF. The DNA for the CDR3 is TGTGCCAGCAGCTCACCGCGTCGGTCACCCCTCCACTTT.

This chain uses TRBV10-3 with TRBJ2-1; 10 bases are shared with TRBD1. V lost 2 bases and J lost 5; bases outside the gene matches: 3. Germline CDR1 is ENHRY and CDR2 is SYGVKD. This CDR3 contains 15 residues. In DNA form, the CDR3 reads TGTGCCATCAGTGAGAGGGGACAGGGGAACAATGAGCAGTTCTTC. It translates to CAISERGQGNNEQFF.

As concerns this clone: Other DNA sequences of this sample code for an identical CDR3. The CDR3 protein is CSVGQGGETQYF. The CDR3 DNA sequence: TGCAGCGTTGGACAGGGAGGAGAGACCCAGTACTTC. V is TRBV29-1 and J is TRBJ2-5; TRBD1 might be the D (7 bases). V shed 4 bases and J shed 4 bases, with 10 bases lying between them. Germline V CDR1 and CDR2: SQVTM, ANQGSEA. The CDR3 covers 12 residues.

V gene TRBV15 combines with J gene TRBJ2-5; tentatively, D is TRBD1 (5 bases). CDR3 length: 15 amino acids. Germline CDR1 is LNHNV and CDR2 is YYDKDF (reference sequence). V was shortened by 0 bases and J by 5 bases, with 13 bases between the two germline ends. The CDR3 DNA is TGTGCCACCAGCAGAGATCCCCAGGGTCACGAGACCCAGTACTTC. Amino acids: CATSRDPQGHETQYF.

The chain has TRBV5-1 and TRBJ1-2; 10 bases fit TRBD1. This CDR3 is 14 amino acids long. Germline CDR1 reads SGHRS; CDR2 reads YFSETQ. V lost 4 bases and J lost 7; bases outside the gene matches: 7. The CDR3 reads CASSLDRGQGGYTF. CDR3 DNA sequence: TGCGCCAGCAGCCTAGACAGGGGGCAGGGTGGCTACACCTTC.

This sequence joins TRBV6-6 and TRBJ1-5, with 8 bases matching TRBD1. Germline V gene data show CDR1 as MNHNY and CDR2 as SVGAGI (reference sequence). V shed 0 bases and J 5 bases; nucleotides not matched to a gene: 3. This CDR3 spans 15 amino acids. The CDR3 protein is CASSYSNRGDQPQHF. The CDR3 bases are TGTGCCAGCAGTTACTCCAACAGGGGGGATCAGCCCCAGCATTTT.

The chain recombines TRBV5-4 with TRBJ2-7; the match to TRBD2 covers 14 bases. The CDR3 has 16 residues. V was clipped by 3 bases and J by 5 bases; unmatched bases: 7. Germline CDR1 and CDR2: SGHNT and YYREEE (reference sequence). CDR3 in DNA: TGTGCCAGCAGCTGGGGACTAGCGGGGGCGGGCGACGAGCAGTACTTC. This encodes CASSWGLAGAGDEQYF.